The next 25 T cell receptor beta chains were all read from a single sample in a study of blood T cell repertoires in COVID-19. Sequencing used immunoSEQ multiplex PCR; TCRdb keeps in-frame clones, though not all of them. The sample has some 190,000 clones; 80% are singletons. Sequences were obtained from PBMCs or T cells enriched from blood (not recorded which). The receptors were sampled from a man younger than 45 with acute COVID-19.

The rearrangement uses TRBV9 and TRBJ1-3; 8 nucleotides line up with TRBD1. This CDR3 is built from 16 residues. Trimming cost V 2 bases and J 0 bases; bases outside gene matches: 4. Germline V CDR1 and CDR2: SGDLS, YYNGEE. The CDR3 region has the DNA TGTGCCAGCAGCGTGGGACAGGACCACTCTGGAAACACCATATATTTT. It is translated as CASSVGQDHSGNTIYF.

Only a few counts were recorded for this clone. The J gene is TRBJ2-7, the V gene TRBV7-2, with 8 bases lining up with TRBD2. Germline-derived CDR1 and CDR2 are SGHTA and FQGNSA. Losses at the gene ends were 1 base for V and 4 bases for J; bases not matched to a gene: 12. CDR3 length equals 17 residues. The CDR3 DNA reads as TGTGCCAGCAGCTTAGACAGAGCGGGTAGCGGGGCTTACGAGCAGTACTTC. Protein sequence: CASSLDRAGSGAYEQYF.

This sequence joins TRBV15 and TRBJ2-5; 7 positions agree with TRBD1. CDR1 and CDR2 (germline): LNHNV, YYDKDF (reference sequence). Trimming cost V 5 bases and J 2 bases; bases outside gene matches: 8. There are 15 residues in the CDR3. CDR3 sequence reads: CATSGSGTVQETQYF. The CDR3 nucleotides read TGTGCCACCAGCGGATCCGGGACAGTACAAGAGACCCAGTACTTC. Full variable domain (outside the CDR3, taken from reference TRBV15 and TRBJ2-5): DAMVIQNPRYQVTQFGKPVTLSCSQTLNHNVMYWYQQKSSQAPKLLFHYYDKDFNNEADTPDNFQSRRPNTSFCFLDIRSPGLGDTAMYLCATSGSGTVQETQYFGPGTRLLVL.

The rearrangement links TRBV6-5 to TRBJ2-2; maybe TRBD2 (5 bases). The germline V and J ends were trimmed by 1 base and 4 bases, with 10 bases remaining between them. CDR1 MNHEY and CDR2 SVGAGI come from the germline V gene. The CDR3 totals 15 residues. CDR3 sequence (DNA): TGTGCCAGCAGTTACTTTGGAGGCAGCACCGGGGAGCTGTTTTTT. As protein: CASSYFGGSTGELFF.

The rearrangement uses TRBV19 and TRBJ1-5; D is unresolved. This CDR3 is 14 amino acids long. V lost 5 bases and J 7 bases, leaving 15 bases between the germline ends. The germline CDR1 and CDR2 sequences are LNHDA and SQIVND (reference sequence). CDR3 residues: CASSQDGVKQPQHF. The CDR3 bases are TGTGCCAGTAGTCAAGACGGGGTAAAGCAGCCCCAGCATTTT.

The chain carries TRBV10-3 and TRBJ1-6; TRBD1 aligns across 10 bases. CDR3 length equals 15 residues. The V segment lost 2 bases and the J segment 7 bases; nucleotides outside the gene matches: 2. Germline CDR1 ENHRY, CDR2 SYGVKD. CDR3: CAISEGTGENSPLHF. DNA of the CDR3: TGTGCCATCAGTGAGGGGACAGGGGAAAATTCACCCCTCCACTTT.

DNA of the CDR3: TGTGCCAGCTCCCAGAGCGGGGGGTACGAGCAGTACTTC. Translating it yields CASSQSGGYEQYF. J is TRBJ2-7 and V is TRBV18; 9 bases are a match to TRBD2. V gave up 6 bases and J gave up 4 bases; unmatched junction bases: 4. Germline V gives CDR1 KGHSH, CDR2 LQKENI. CDR3 size: 13 residues.

This clone was detected only a few times. The chain recombines TRBV30 with TRBJ1-2; D gene ambiguous. The CDR3 consists of 12 residues. Germline V gene data show CDR1 as GTSNPN and CDR2 as SVGIG (reference sequence). Between the trimmed V and J ends, which lost 7 bases and 2 bases, there was a span of 11 bases. Here the CDR3 DNA reads TGTGCCTCCGGTGGAGGCAACTATGGCTACACCTTC. Translating it yields CASGGGNYGYTF.

This chain connects TRBV27 to TRBJ1-1; D unclear. The germline CDR1 and CDR2 sequences are MNHEY and SMNVEV (reference sequence). V gave up 6 bases and J gave up 3 bases, with 11 bases separating them. CDR3 length: 13 residues. CDR3 in DNA: TGTGCCAGCAGGCTGGGGAGTCACACTGAAGCTTTCTTT. Its translation is CASRLGSHTEAFF.

This clone has a single count. The rearrangement joins TRBV11-1 to TRBJ1-1; D is unclear. V lost 3 bases to trimming and J lost 3 bases, with 11 bases between them. The CDR3 consists of 14 residues. CDR1 SGHAT and CDR2 FQDESV come from the germline V gene (reference sequence). DNA of the CDR3: TGTGCCAGCAGCTTGATGGCTGGAGACACTGAAGCTTTCTTT. The encoded protein is CASSLMAGDTEAFF.

This chain connects TRBV6-5 to TRBJ2-7, with TRBD2 matching 8 bases. This CDR3 region has 14 residues. The germline V gene encodes CDR1 MNHEY and CDR2 SVGAGI. Trimming cost V 7 bases and J 2 bases; bases outside gene matches: 7. The CDR3 region has the DNA TGTGCCAGCAAAACCCCCGGGGGGGCCTACGAGCAGTACTTC. As protein: CASKTPGGAYEQYF.

J is TRBJ2-7 and V is TRBV3-1 (or the pseudogene TRBV3-2); 10 nucleotides line up with TRBD2. Germline assignment: CDR1 LGHDT and CDR2 YNNKEL (reference sequence). Trimming cost V 5 bases and J 0 bases; bases outside gene matches: 10. This CDR3 contains 17 residues. The CDR3: CASSSQGIAGGSYEQYF. DNA for the CDR3: TGTGCCAGCAGCAGCCAGGGGATAGCGGGGGGCTCCTACGAGCAGTACTTC.

The chain is built from TRBV2 and TRBJ2-5; 9 bases line up with TRBD1. The CDR3 covers 12 residues. In germline, CDR1 is SNHLY, CDR2 FYNNEI. V lost 6 bases to trimming and J lost 4 bases; unmatched junction nucleotides: 0. In nucleotides, the CDR3 is TGTGCCAGCAGGGGACAGGGAGAGACCCAGTACTTC. It yields the protein CASRGQGETQYF.

V gene TRBV10-3 combines with J gene TRBJ1-5; 7 nucleotides agree with TRBD1. The junction had 6 bases not matched to a gene; V was cut back by 3 bases and J by 1 base. The CDR3 is made up of 16 amino acids. Germline V CDR1 and CDR2: ENHRY, SYGVKD. The CDR3 DNA reads TGTGCCATCAGTGAACCTATGACAGGGAGCAATCAGCCCCAGCATTTT. Protein: CAISEPMTGSNQPQHF.

The chain has TRBV2 and TRBJ2-2, with a weak D call TRBD2 (7 bases). The CDR3 is 15 residues long. With 3 bases removed from V and 3 bases from J, the gap between germline ends came to 11 bases. Germline lookup yields CDR1 SNHLY and CDR2 FYNNEI. Here the CDR3 reads CASSEDGGHTGELFF. CDR3 sequence (DNA): TGTGCCAGCAGTGAGGACGGGGGGCACACCGGGGAGCTGTTTTTT.

The chain links TRBV9 to TRBJ1-4; tentatively, D is TRBD1 (6 bases). Germline assignment: CDR1 SGDLS and CDR2 YYNGEE. V was cut by 3 bases and J by 7 bases, with 16 bases left in between. This CDR3 has 15 residues. This CDR3 reads CASSASGAPGEKLFF. CDR3 in DNA: TGTGCCAGCAGCGCCTCAGGGGCGCCGGGTGAAAAACTGTTTTTT.

The chain combines TRBV10-3 with TRBJ2-6, with D perhaps matching TRBD1 (5 bases). This CDR3 has 18 residues. Germline CDR1 reads ENHRY; CDR2 reads SYGVKD. Trimming removed 4 bases at V and 0 bases at J, with 16 bases between. The CDR3 loop reads CAISGGALLSSGANVLTF. The CDR3 region has the DNA TGTGCCATCAGTGGTGGGGCACTACTCAGCTCTGGGGCCAACGTCCTGACTTTC.

V gene TRBV30 combines with J gene TRBJ1-1; a possible D gene is TRBD1 (5 bases). CDR1 and CDR2 (germline): GTSNPN, SVGIG (reference sequence). This CDR3 is 15 amino acids long. V was trimmed by 2 bases and J by 4 bases, leaving 17 bases between them. The CDR3 bases are TGTGCCTGGAGTAGAGGCACAGGAATTAGCACTGAAGCTTTCTTT. Translating it yields CAWSRGTGISTEAFF.

CDR3 sequence reads: CASSGQSYYGYTF. The CDR3 DNA reads TGTGCCAGCAGCGGACAGAGTTACTATGGCTACACCTTC. The rearrangement links TRBV12-3 or TRBV12-4 to TRBJ1-2, with D possibly matching TRBD1 (6 bases). This CDR3 has 13 residues. V dropped 6 bases and J dropped 3 bases, with 11 bases sitting between them.

On this clone: Other DNA sequences in this specimen translate into the identical CDR3. This chain connects TRBV19 to TRBJ1-4, with 9 bases fitting TRBD1. This CDR3 has 14 amino acids. Germline V gene data show CDR1 as LNHDA and CDR2 as SQIVND (reference sequence). V gave up 6 bases and J gave up 7 bases; unmatched junction bases: 6. The CDR3 is CASSTGTGSEKLFF. The CDR3 DNA reads as TGTGCCAGTAGCACCGGGACAGGGTCTGAAAAACTGTTTTTT.

The chain couples TRBV5-1 to TRBJ2-7; 8 positions match TRBD1. The CDR3 loop spans 15 amino acids. The V segment lost 4 bases and the J segment 2 bases; nucleotides outside the gene matches: 8. CDR1 and CDR2 from the germline V gene are SGHRS and YFSETQ. The CDR3 DNA reads as TGCGCCAGCAGCCGAGGACAGGGAGGAACCTACGAGCAGTACTTC. It encodes CASSRGQGGTYEQYF.

V usage is TRBV5-4 and J usage is TRBJ2-6; 8 bases align to TRBD1. CDR1 and CDR2 from the germline V gene are SGHNT and YYREEE (reference sequence). The CDR3 runs 14 residues. V dropped 2 bases and J dropped 8; count of bases not matched to a gene: 3. CDR3 loop: CASSLRTGTNVLTF. The CDR3 DNA reads TGTGCCAGCAGCTTAAGGACAGGGACCAACGTCCTGACTTTC. The entire variable domain, with the rest obtained from reference TRBV5-4 and TRBJ2-6, is as follows: ETGVTQSPTHLIKTRGQQVTLRCSSQSGHNTVSWYQQALGQGPQFIFQYYREEENGRGNFPPRFSGLQFPNYSSELNVNALELDDSALYLCASSLRTGTNVLTFGAGSRLTVL.

The genes are TRBV28 and TRBJ1-5; 7 positions match TRBD1. CDR1 is MDHEN, CDR2 SYDVKM, per germline. The CDR3 is made up of 16 amino acids. Trimming removed 3 bases from V and 8 bases from J; junction bases left unmatched: 13. The CDR3 spells CASSFHGTAPWEPQHF. CDR3 bases: TGTGCCAGCAGTTTCCACGGGACAGCCCCTTGGGAGCCCCAGCATTTT.

The V gene is TRBV25-1, the J gene TRBJ2-1, with TRBD2 matching over 13 bases. The CDR3 sequence is 15 residues long. V was clipped by 4 bases and J by 7 bases; unmatched bases: 4. Germline V gives CDR1 MGHDK, CDR2 SYGVNS. The CDR3 reads CASSGGLAGLNEQFF. CDR3 sequence (DNA): TGTGCCAGCAGTGGGGGACTAGCGGGGCTTAATGAGCAGTTCTTC.

The chain uses TRBV6-4 and TRBJ2-5; D possibly corresponds to TRBD1 (5 bases). CDR3 length: 13 amino acids. Trimming left V 6 bases short and J 4 bases short, with 12 bases between. Germline lookup yields CDR1 MRHNA and CDR2 SNTAGT. The CDR3 is CASSQTVVETQYF. For the CDR3, the DNA is TGTGCCAGCAGCCAGACAGTCGTAGAGACCCAGTACTTC.